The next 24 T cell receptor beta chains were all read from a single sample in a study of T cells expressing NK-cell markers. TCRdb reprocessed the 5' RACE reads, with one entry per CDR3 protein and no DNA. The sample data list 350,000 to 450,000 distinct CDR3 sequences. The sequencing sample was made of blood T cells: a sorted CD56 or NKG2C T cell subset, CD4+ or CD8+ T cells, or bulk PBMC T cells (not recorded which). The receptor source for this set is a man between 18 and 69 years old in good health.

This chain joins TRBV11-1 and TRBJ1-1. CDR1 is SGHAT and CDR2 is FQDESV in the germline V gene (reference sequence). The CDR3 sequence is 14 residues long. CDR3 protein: CASSLAVTNTEAFF.

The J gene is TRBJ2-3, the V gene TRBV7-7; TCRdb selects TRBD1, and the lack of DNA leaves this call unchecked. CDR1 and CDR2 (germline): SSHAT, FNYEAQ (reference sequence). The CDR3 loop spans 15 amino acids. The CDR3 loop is CASSPTGIRADTQYF.

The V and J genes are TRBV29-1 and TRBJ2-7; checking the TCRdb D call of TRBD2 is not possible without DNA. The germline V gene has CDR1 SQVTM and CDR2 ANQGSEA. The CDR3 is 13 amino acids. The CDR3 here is CSAIGTARYEQYF.

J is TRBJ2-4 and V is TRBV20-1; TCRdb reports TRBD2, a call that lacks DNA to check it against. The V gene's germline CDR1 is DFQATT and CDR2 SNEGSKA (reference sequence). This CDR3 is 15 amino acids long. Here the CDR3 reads CSARERQGGKNIQYF.

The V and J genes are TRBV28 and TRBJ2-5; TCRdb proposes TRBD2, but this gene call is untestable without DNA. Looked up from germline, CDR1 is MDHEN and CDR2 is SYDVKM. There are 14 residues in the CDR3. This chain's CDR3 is CASSLVAAQETQYF.

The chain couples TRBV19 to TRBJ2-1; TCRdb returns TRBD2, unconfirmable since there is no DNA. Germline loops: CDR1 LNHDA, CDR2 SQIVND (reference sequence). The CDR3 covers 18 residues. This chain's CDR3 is CASSIAPSGLSSYNEQFF.

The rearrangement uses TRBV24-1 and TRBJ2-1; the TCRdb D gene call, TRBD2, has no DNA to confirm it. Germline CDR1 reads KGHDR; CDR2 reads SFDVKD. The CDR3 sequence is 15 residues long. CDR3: CATAGGGTSRNEQFF.

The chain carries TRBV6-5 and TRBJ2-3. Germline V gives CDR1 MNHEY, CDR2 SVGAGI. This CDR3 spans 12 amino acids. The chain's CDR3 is CASSLDPDTQYF.

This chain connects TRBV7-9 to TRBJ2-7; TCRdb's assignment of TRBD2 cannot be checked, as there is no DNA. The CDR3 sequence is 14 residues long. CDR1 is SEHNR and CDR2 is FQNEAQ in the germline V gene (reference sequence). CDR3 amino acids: CASSSWTSLGEQYF.

Here the CDR3 reads CSATMTSGDLKTQYF. V is TRBV20-1 and J is TRBJ2-5; TCRdb selects TRBD2, and the lack of DNA leaves this call unchecked. The germline CDR1 and CDR2 sequences are DFQATT and SNEGSKA (reference sequence). The CDR3 runs to 15 residues.

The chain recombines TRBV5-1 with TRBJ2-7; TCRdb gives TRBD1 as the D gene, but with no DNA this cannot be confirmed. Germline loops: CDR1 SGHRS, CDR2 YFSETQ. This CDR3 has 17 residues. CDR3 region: CASSLRAAGGVTYEQYF.

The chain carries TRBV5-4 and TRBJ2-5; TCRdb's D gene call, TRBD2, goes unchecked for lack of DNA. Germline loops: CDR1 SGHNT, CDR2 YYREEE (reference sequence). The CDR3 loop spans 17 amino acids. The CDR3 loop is CASSTGLAGGGQETQYF. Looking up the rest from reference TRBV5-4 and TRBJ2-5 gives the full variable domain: ETGVTQSPTHLIKTRGQQVTLRCSSQSGHNTVSWYQQALGQGPQFIFQYYREEENGRGNFPPRFSGLQFPNYSSELNVNALELDDSALYLCASSTGLAGGGQETQYFGPGTRLLVL.

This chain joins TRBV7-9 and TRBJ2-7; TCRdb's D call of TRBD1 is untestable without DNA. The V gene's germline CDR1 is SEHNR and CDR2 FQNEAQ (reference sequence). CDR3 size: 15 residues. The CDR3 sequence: CASSHLGGSNYEQYF.

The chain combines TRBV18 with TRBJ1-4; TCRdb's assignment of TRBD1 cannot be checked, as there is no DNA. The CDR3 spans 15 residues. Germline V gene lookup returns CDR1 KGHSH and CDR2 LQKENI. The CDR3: CASSPTTGSAEKLFF.

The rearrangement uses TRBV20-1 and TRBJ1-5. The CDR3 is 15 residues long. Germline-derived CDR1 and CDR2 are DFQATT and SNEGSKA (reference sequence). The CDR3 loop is CSAGLAGGGNQPQHF.

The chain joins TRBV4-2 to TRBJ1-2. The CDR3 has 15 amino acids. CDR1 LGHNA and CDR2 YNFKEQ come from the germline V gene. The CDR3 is CASSPLGLKSRSYTF.

CDR3 sequence reads: CASSQDRGRNTGELFF. This chain uses TRBV5-1 with TRBJ2-2; TCRdb lists TRBD1, though no DNA is available to test this call. The CDR3 runs 16 residues. CDR1 and CDR2 (germline): SGHRS, YFSETQ.

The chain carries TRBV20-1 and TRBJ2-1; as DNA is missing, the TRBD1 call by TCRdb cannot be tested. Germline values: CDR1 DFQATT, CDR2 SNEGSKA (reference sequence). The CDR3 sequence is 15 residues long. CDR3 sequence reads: CSASTRDRGYNEQFF.

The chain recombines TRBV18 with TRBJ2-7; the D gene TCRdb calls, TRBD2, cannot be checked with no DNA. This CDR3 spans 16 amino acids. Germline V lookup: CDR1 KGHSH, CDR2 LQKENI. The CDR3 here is CASSRIATGALYEQYF.

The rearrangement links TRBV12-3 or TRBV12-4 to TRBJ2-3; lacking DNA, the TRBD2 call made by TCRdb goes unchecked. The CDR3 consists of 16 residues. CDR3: CASTKLGGLIGSTQYF.

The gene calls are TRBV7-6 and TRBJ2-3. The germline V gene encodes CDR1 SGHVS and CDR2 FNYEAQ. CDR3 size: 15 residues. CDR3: CASSRSQSPTDTQYF.

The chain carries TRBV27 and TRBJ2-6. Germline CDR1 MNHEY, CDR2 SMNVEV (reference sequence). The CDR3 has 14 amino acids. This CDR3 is CASWTRSGANVLTF.

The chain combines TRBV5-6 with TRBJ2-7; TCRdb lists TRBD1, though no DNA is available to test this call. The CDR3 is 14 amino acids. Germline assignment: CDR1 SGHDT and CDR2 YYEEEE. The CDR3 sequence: CASRRDRGTYEQYF.

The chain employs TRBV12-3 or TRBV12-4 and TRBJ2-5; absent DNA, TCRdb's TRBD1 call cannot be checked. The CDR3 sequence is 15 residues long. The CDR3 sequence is CASSRLTGGAGTQYF.